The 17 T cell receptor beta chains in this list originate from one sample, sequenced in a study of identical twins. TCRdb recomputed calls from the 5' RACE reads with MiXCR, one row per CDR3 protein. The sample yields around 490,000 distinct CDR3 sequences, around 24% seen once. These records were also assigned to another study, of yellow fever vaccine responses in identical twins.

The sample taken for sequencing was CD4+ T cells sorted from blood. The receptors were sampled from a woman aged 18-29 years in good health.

For the CDR3, the DNA is TGTGCCAGCAGCTTGGTTTGGGGGACAGGCGAGCAGTACTTC. Translation gives CASSLVWGTGEQYF. The V and J genes are TRBV7-3 and TRBJ2-7; TRBD1 agrees at 8 bases. Germline values: CDR1 SGHTA, CDR2 FQGTGA. J was trimmed by 6 bases and V by 3 bases; bases with no gene match: 7. The CDR3 sequence is 14 residues long.

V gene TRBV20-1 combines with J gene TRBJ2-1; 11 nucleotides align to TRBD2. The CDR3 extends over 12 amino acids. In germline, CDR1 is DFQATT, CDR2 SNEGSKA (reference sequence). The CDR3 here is CSPASGRYEQFF. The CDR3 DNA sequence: TGCAGCCCCGCTAGCGGGAGGTATGAGCAGTTCTTC.

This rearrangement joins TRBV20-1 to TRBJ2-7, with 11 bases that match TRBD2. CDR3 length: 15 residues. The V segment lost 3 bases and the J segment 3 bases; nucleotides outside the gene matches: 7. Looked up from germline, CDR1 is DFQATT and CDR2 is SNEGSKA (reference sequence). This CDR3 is CSASQPGLADYEQYF. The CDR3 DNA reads TGCAGTGCTAGTCAACCGGGACTAGCGGACTACGAGCAGTACTTC.

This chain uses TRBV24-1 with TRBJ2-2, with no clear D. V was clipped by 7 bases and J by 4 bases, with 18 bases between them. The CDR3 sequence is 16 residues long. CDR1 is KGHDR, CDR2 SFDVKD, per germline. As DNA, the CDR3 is TGTGCCACCAGCAGGACCCGGGCCGTTTCCACCGGGGAGCTGTTTTTT. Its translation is CATSRTRAVSTGELFF.

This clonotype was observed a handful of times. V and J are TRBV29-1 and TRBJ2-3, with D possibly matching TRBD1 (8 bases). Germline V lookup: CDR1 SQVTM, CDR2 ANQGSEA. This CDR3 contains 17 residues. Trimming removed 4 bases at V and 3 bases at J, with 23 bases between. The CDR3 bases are TGCAGCGTTGCCCGGGGGGCTCAGGGGGCCGGGACAGATACGCAGTATTTT. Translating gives CSVARGAQGAGTDTQYF.

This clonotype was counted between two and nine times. The CDR3, as DNA: TGTGCCAGTAGTGCTACAGGGTCGGGGGAAAAACTGTTTTTT. Translated: CASSATGSGEKLFF. The genes are TRBV19 and TRBJ1-4, with D perhaps TRBD1 (6 bases). This CDR3 is 14 amino acids long. V was trimmed by 5 bases and J by 8 bases, leaving 15 bases between them. Germline CDR1 is LNHDA and CDR2 is SQIVND (reference sequence).

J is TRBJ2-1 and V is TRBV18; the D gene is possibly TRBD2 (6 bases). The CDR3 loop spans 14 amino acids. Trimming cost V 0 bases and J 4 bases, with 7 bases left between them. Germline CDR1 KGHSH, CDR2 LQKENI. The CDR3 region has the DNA TGTGCCAGCTCACCACCGGCGGGGTACAATGAGCAGTTCTTC. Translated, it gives CASSPPAGYNEQFF.

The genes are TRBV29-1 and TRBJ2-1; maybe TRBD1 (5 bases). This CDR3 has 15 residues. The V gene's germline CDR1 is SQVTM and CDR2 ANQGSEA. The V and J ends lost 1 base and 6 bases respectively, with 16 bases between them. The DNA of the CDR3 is TGCAGCGTTGAAGGGGGCCGGGCCCCCTTCAATGAGCAGTTCTTC. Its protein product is CSVEGGRAPFNEQFF.

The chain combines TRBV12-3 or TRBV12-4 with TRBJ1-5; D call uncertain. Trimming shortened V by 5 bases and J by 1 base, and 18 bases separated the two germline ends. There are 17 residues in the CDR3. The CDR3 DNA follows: TGTGCCAGCAGTCCTCTAGGGAGTGGGAAAAGCAATCAGCCCCAGCATTTT. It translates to CASSPLGSGKSNQPQHF.

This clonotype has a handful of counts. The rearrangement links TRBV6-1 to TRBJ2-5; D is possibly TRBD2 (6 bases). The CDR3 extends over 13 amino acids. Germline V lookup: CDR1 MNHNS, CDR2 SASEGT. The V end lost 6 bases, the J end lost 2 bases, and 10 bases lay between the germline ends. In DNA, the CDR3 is TGTGCCAGCAGGCGACTAGAACAAGAGACCCAGTACTTC. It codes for CASRRLEQETQYF.

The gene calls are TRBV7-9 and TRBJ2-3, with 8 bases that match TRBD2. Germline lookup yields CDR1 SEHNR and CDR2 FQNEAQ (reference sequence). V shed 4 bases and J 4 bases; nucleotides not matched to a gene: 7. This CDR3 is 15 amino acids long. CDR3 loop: CASSSKRGSADTQYF. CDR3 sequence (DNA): TGTGCCAGCAGCTCCAAGCGGGGGAGTGCAGATACGCAGTATTTT.

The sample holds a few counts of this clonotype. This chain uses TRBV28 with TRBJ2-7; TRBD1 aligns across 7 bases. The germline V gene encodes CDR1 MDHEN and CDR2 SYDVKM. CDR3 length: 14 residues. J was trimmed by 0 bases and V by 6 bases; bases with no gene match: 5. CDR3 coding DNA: TGTGCCAGCAGATCGACAGGGATCTCCTACGAGCAGTACTTC. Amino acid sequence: CASRSTGISYEQYF. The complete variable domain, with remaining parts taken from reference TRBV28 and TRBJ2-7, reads DVKVTQSSRYLVKRTGEKVFLECVQDMDHENMFWYRQDPGLGLRLIYFSYDVKMKEKGDIPEGYSVSREKKERFSLILESASTNQTSMYLCASRSTGISYEQYFGPGTRLTVT.

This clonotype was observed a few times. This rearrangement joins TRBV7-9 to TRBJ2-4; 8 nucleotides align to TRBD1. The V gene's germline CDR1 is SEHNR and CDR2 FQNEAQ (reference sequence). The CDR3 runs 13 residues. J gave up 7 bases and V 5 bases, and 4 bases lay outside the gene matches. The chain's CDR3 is CASSRGQANIQYF. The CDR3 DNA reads TGTGCCAGCAGCCGGGGACAGGCGAACATTCAGTACTTC.

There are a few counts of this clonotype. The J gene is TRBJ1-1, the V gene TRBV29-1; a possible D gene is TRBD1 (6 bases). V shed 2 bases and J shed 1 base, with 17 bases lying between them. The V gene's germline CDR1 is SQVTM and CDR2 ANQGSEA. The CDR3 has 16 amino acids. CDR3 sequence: CSVERVYGGANTEAFF. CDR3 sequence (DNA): TGCAGCGTTGAAAGGGTCTACGGGGGGGCGAACACTGAAGCTTTCTTT.

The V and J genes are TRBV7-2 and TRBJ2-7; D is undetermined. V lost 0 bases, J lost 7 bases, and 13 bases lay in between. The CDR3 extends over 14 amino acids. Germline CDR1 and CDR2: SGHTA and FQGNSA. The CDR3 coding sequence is TGTGCCAGCAGCTTAGCGTTGTGGGTGGGGGAGCAGTACTTC. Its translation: CASSLALWVGEQYF.

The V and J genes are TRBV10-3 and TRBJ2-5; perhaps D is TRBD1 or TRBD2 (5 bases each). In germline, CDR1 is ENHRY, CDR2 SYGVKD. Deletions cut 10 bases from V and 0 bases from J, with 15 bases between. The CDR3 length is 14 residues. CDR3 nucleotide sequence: TGTGCCACGGGGCGAAGGGAGTACCAAGAGACCCAGTACTTC. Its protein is CATGRREYQETQYF.

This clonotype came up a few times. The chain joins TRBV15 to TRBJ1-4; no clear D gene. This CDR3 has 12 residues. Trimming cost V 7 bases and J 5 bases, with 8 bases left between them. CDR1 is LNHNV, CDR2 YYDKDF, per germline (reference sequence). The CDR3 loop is CATTRANEKLFF. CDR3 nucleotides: TGTGCCACCACACGGGCGAATGAAAAACTGTTTTTT.